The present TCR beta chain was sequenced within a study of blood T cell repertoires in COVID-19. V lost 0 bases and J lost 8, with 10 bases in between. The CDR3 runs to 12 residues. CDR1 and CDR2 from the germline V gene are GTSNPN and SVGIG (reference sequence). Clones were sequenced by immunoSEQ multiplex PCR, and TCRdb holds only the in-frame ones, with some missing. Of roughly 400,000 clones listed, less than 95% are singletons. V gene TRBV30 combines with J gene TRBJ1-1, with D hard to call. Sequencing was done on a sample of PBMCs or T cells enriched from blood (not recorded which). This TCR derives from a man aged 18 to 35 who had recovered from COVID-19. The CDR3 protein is CAWSVLRPEAFF. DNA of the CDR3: TGTGCCTGGAGTGTACTGAGGCCCGAAGCTTTCTTT.